This T cell receptor beta chain was captured in a study of read filtering for tumor transcriptome and immune sequencing. The V end was cut by 3 bases, the J end by 2 bases, with 24 bases between. The CDR3 contains 18 residues. Germline loops: CDR1 DFQATT, CDR2 SNEGSKA (reference sequence). Molecular barcoded adaptors covering alpha/delta and beta/gamma chains were used on about 0.4 ug RNA. TCRdb recomputed calls from the reads with MiXCR, one row per CDR3 protein. Of about 24,000 distinct CDR3 sequences listed, around a fifth are singletons. Of note for this clonotype: One base away lies a much larger clone, so this may be a sequencing read error.

The rearrangement uses TRBV20-1 and TRBJ2-3; possible D gene TRBD1, 6 bases. This TCR came from a donor at least 40 years old with multiple myeloma. The sample taken for sequencing was a population of CD138-negative cells sorted from bone marrow. The CDR3 here is CSASEWGHDSYTTDTQYF. In DNA form, the CDR3 reads TGCAGTGCTAGTGAGTGGGGACATGACAGCTACACCACAGATACGCAGTATTTT.